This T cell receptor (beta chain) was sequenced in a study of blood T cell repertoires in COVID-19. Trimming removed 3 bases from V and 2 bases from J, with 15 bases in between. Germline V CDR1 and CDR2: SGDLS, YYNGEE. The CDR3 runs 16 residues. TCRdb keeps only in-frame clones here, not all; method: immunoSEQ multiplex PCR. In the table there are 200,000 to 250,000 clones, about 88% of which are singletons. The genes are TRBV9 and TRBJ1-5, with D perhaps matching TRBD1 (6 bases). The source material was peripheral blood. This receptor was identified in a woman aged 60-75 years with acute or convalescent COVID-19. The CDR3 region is CASSAETGFGNQPQHF. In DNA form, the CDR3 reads TGTGCCAGCAGCGCAGAAACAGGGTTTGGCAATCAGCCCCAGCATTTT.